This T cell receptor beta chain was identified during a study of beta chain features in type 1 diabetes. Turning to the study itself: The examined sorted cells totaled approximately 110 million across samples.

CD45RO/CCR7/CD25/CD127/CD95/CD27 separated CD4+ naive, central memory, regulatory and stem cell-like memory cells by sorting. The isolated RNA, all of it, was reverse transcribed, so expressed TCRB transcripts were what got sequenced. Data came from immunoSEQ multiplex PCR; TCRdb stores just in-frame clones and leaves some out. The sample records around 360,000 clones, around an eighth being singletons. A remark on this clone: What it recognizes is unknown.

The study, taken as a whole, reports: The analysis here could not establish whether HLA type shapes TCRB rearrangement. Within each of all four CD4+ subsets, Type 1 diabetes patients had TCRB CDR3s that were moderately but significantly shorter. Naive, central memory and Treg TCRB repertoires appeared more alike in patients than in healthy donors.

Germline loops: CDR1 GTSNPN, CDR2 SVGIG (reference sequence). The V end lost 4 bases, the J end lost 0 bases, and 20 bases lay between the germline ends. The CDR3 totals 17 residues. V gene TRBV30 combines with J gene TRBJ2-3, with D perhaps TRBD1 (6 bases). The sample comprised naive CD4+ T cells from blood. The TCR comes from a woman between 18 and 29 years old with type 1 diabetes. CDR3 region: CAWTRDIGHTSTDTQYF. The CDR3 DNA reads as TGTGCCTGGACGAGGGACATAGGCCATACTAGCACAGATACGCAGTATTTT.